This T cell receptor beta chain is drawn from a study of cytomegalovirus exposure and HLA in healthy donors. Findings and caveats of the study: As was reported, the classifier diagnosed cytomegalovirus status with high specificity and sensitivity. The study recorded 164 TCR beta chains that were cytomegalovirus-associated.

With regard to this clone: Its matching antigen is unknown.

Per the germline V gene, CDR1 is MNHNS and CDR2 is SASEGT. The CDR3 covers 14 residues. V dropped 3 bases and J dropped 1 base, with 9 bases sitting between them. Profiled with immunoSEQ multiplex PCR; TCRdb holds only in-frame clones, not every one. This table has some 76,000 clones, approximately 93% appearing once. Material for sequencing was PBMCs. The chain combines TRBV6-1 with TRBJ2-5, with a weak D call TRBD1 (6 bases). This clonotype was obtained from a woman aged 18-29 years in good health and CMV-seronegative. The CDR3 nucleotides are TGTGCCAGCAGTGAGCCAGGGGTCCAAGAGACCCAGTACTTC. Translating it yields CASSEPGVQETQYF.